What follows are 26 T cell receptor beta chains derived from one specimen sequenced in a study of identical twins. Using its own MiXCR run on the 5' RACE reads, TCRdb lists one record per CDR3 protein. The table records about 890,000 distinct CDR3 sequences, about 12% of them present only once. These data are also associated with another study on yellow fever vaccine responses in identical twins.

Sequencing was carried out using PBMCs. The origin of the receptors is a woman aged 18-35 years in good health.

This chain connects TRBV9 to TRBJ2-1, with 8 bases fitting TRBD2. Trimming at V came to 4 bases and at J to 9 bases, leaving 21 bases not matched to a gene. This CDR3 has 18 residues. Germline lookup yields CDR1 SGDLS and CDR2 YYNGEE. DNA for the CDR3: TGTGCCAGCAGCCCCCCCCGAAGGGCGCGGCGGGAGGAGGGTGAGCAGTTCTTC. Residues: CASSPPRRARREEGEQFF.

There are a few counts of this clonotype. The chain carries TRBV5-1 and TRBJ2-2, with 7 nucleotides matching TRBD1. Trimming at V came to 3 bases and at J to 2 bases, leaving 10 bases not matched to a gene. This CDR3 is built from 17 residues. Per germline, CDR1 SGHRS and CDR2 YFSETQ. The CDR3 reads CASSSNPGTVNTGELFF. The DNA of the CDR3 is TGCGCCAGCAGCTCTAACCCAGGGACAGTAAACACCGGGGAGCTGTTTTTT.

Many counts were recorded for this clonotype. The rearrangement joins TRBV12-3 or TRBV12-4 to TRBJ1-6, with D possibly matching TRBD1 (6 bases). The CDR3 loop spans 14 amino acids. Trimming shortened V by 3 bases and J by 7 bases, and 10 bases separated the two germline ends. Here the CDR3 reads CASSFHRVNSPLHF. The CDR3 DNA is TGTGCCAGCAGTTTCCACAGGGTGAATTCACCCCTCCACTTT.

The chain has TRBV5-1 and TRBJ2-1; 7 nucleotides match TRBD2. Per germline, CDR1 SGHRS and CDR2 YFSETQ. CDR3 size: 11 residues. With 3 bases clipped from V and 10 bases from J, the junction kept 1 base outside the gene matches. CDR3: CASSWGGEQFF. CDR3 coding DNA: TGCGCCAGCAGCTGGGGGGGAGAGCAGTTCTTC.

This chain uses TRBV3-1 with TRBJ2-3, with D perhaps TRBD1 or TRBD2 (5 bases each). In germline, CDR1 is LGHDT, CDR2 YNNKEL (reference sequence). CDR3 length: 15 amino acids. Trimming left V 2 bases short and J 4 bases short, with 13 bases between. CDR3 amino acids: CASSQPDGAPDTQYF. CDR3 nucleotide sequence: TGTGCCAGCAGCCAACCAGACGGGGCCCCAGATACGCAGTATTTT.

The sample holds a few counts of this clonotype. The rearrangement links TRBV5-1 to TRBJ2-3; D is perhaps TRBD2 (6 bases). The CDR3 runs to 16 residues. Deletions cut 2 bases from V and 3 bases from J, with 16 bases between. Germline assignment: CDR1 SGHRS and CDR2 YFSETQ. This CDR3 reads CASSLGEASATDTQYF. The CDR3 nucleotides are TGCGCCAGCAGCTTAGGAGAGGCTAGCGCAACAGATACGCAGTATTTT.

In its sample, this clonotype was seen many times. The chain recombines TRBV7-6 with TRBJ2-3; TRBD2 agrees at 13 bases. Germline lookup yields CDR1 SGHVS and CDR2 FNYEAQ. The CDR3 is 15 residues long. V shed 5 bases and J 7 bases; nucleotides not matched to a gene: 6. In DNA form, the CDR3 reads TGTGCCAGCAGCACAACTAGCGGGGGGGCGAATACGCAGTATTTT. It translates to CASSTTSGGANTQYF.

The V call is TRBV12-5, the J call TRBJ2-1, with D unresolved. Germline lookup yields CDR1 LGHNT and CDR2 FRNRAP. V lost 1 base and J 2 bases, leaving 6 bases between the germline ends. CDR3 length: 14 residues. This CDR3 is CASGLGPTYNEQFF. As DNA, the CDR3 is TGTGCTAGTGGTTTGGGCCCAACCTACAATGAGCAGTTCTTC.

This clonotype was counted many times. The gene calls are TRBV12-3 or TRBV12-4 and TRBJ1-2; D might be TRBD1 (6 bases). V lost 7 bases to trimming and J lost 3 bases, with 18 bases between them. The CDR3 extends over 15 amino acids. The CDR3 nucleotides are TGTGCCAGCATCCCGGGGGCGGGGGGACACTATGGCTACACCTTC. The encoded protein is CASIPGAGGHYGYTF.

This CDR3 reads CASRAGDRGSRNTGELFF. The CDR3 nucleotides read TGTGCCAGCAGAGCTGGGGACAGGGGGTCGAGAAACACCGGGGAGCTGTTTTTT. J is TRBJ2-2 and V is TRBV11-2; 11 bases map to TRBD1. Germline CDR1 and CDR2: SGHAT and FQNNGV. This CDR3 is built from 18 residues. The trim removed 6 bases at V and 2 bases at J, leaving 11 bases unmatched.

This sequence joins TRBV5-6 and TRBJ1-1; no firm D call. The CDR3 has 13 residues. Per the germline V gene, CDR1 is SGHDT and CDR2 is YYEEEE. V lost 2 bases, J lost 7 bases, and 12 bases lay in between. Here the CDR3 DNA reads TGTGCCAGCAGCTTCTCTCAGGCGGGTGAAGCTTTCTTT. Its translation: CASSFSQAGEAFF.

The chain has TRBV27 and TRBJ2-2; TRBD1 agrees at 9 bases. Germline V gene lookup returns CDR1 MNHEY and CDR2 SMNVEV (reference sequence). J lost 5 bases, V lost 5 bases, and 6 bases had no gene match. The CDR3 runs to 15 residues. This CDR3 reads CASSPQGAGTGELFF. In nucleotides, the CDR3 is TGTGCCAGCAGTCCACAGGGGGCGGGAACCGGGGAGCTGTTTTTT.

This chain joins TRBV4-1 and TRBJ2-1; possible D gene TRBD1, 6 bases. Germline CDR1 and CDR2: MGHRA and YSYEKL. With 0 bases removed from V and 0 bases from J, the gap between germline ends came to 21 bases. CDR3 length equals 20 residues. In DNA, the CDR3 is TGCGCCAGCAGCCAAGATACAAGGGGGAGATTATTCAGCTCCTACAATGAGCAGTTCTTC. Protein sequence: CASSQDTRGRLFSSYNEQFF.

This clonotype has more than one count but fewer than ten. CDR3 DNA sequence: TGTGCCAGCTCACCTATTTCCGCGGGAGGTCCCACCTACGAGCAGTACTTC. Amino acid sequence: CASSPISAGGPTYEQYF. V usage is TRBV18 and J usage is TRBJ2-7, with 8 bases matching TRBD2. Germline assignment: CDR1 KGHSH and CDR2 LQKENI. This CDR3 comprises 17 residues. V shed 3 bases and J 2 bases; nucleotides not matched to a gene: 12.

This clonotype came up many times. The chain employs TRBV4-1 and TRBJ2-5, with D unclear. CDR3 length: 14 residues. The germline CDR1 and CDR2 sequences are MGHRA and YSYEKL. V was pared by 1 base and J by 2 bases, with 8 bases between. CDR3: CASSQVGFQETQYF. The CDR3 nucleotides read TGCGCCAGCAGCCAAGTGGGATTTCAAGAGACCCAGTACTTC.

Only a few counts were recorded for this clonotype. V and J are TRBV5-1 and TRBJ2-3; D possibly corresponds to TRBD2 (7 bases). The V end lost 4 bases, the J end lost 4 bases, and 16 bases lay between the germline ends. Germline CDR1 and CDR2: SGHRS and YFSETQ. The CDR3 consists of 15 residues. CDR3 coding DNA: TGCGCCAGCAGCCGGGGAGGGGGGGGATCAGATACGCAGTATTTT. This sequence encodes CASSRGGGGSDTQYF. The full variable domain, completed using reference TRBV5-1 and TRBJ2-3, is KAGVTQTPRYLIKTRGQQVTLSCSPISGHRSVSWYQQTPGQGLQFLFEYFSETQRNKGNFPGRFSGRQFSNSRSEMNVSTLELGDSALYLCASSRGGGGSDTQYFGPGTRLTVL.

This rearrangement joins TRBV6-1 to TRBJ1-5; TRBD1 might be the D (6 bases). Germline assignment: CDR1 MNHNS and CDR2 SASEGT. This CDR3 region has 16 residues. Trimming stripped 6 bases from V and 7 bases from J, with 22 bases between. In DNA form, the CDR3 reads TGTGCCAGCAGACGGCGGGAACAGGGACGGGGGCAGCCCCAGCATTTT. Residues: CASRRREQGRGQPQHF.

The table lists this clonotype with many counts. The chain couples TRBV14 to TRBJ2-5; D remains ambiguous. V was trimmed by 2 bases and J by 1 base, leaving 11 bases between them. CDR3 size: 15 residues. Germline lookup yields CDR1 SGHDN and CDR2 FVKESK. The CDR3 is CASSQPGWGQETQYF. The DNA of the CDR3 is TGTGCCAGCAGCCAACCCGGTTGGGGCCAAGAGACCCAGTACTTC.

The gene calls are TRBV19 and TRBJ2-7; 8 positions match TRBD2. V trimming: 4 bases; J trimming: 5 bases; junction bases outside the gene matches: 10. Germline assignment: CDR1 LNHDA and CDR2 SQIVND (reference sequence). The CDR3 is made up of 15 amino acids. The DNA for the CDR3 is TGTGCCAGTAGTACTCCCAGGACTAGCTTTAACGAGCAGTACTTC. Translating it yields CASSTPRTSFNEQYF.

Turning to this clonotype: The junction departs from germline at one end; a sequencing error may be responsible. V is TRBV5-1 and J is TRBJ1-2; weak D call: TRBD1 (5 bases). The CDR3 has 13 residues. Germline CDR1 and CDR2: SGHRS and YFSETQ. This CDR3 reads CATSGGNGYGYTF. CDR3 DNA sequence: TGCGCCACCAGCGGGGGTAACGGCTATGGCTACACCTTC. Combining the CDR3 with reference TRBV5-1 and TRBJ1-2 gives the whole variable domain KAGVTQTPRYLIKTRGQQVTLSCSPISGHRSVSWYQQTPGQGLQFLFEYFSETQRNKGNFPGRFSGRQFSNSRSEMNVSTLELGDSALYLCATSGGNGYGYTFGSGTRLTVV.

V usage is TRBV7-9 and J usage is TRBJ2-1, with 7 bases lining up with TRBD2. This CDR3 spans 17 amino acids. Trimming took 2 bases from V and 0 from J; bases not matched to a gene: 7. Germline V gene sequence: CDR1 SEHNR, CDR2 FQNEAQ (reference sequence). The CDR3 spells CASSLLAAGVSYNEQFF. CDR3 DNA sequence: TGTGCCAGCAGCTTACTCGCGGCGGGAGTCTCCTACAATGAGCAGTTCTTC.

V and J are TRBV29-1 and TRBJ2-5; 11 bases align to TRBD2. The CDR3 is made up of 14 amino acids. The V and J ends lost 1 base and 7 bases, in that order; junction bases with no gene match: 5. The germline V gene has CDR1 SQVTM and CDR2 ANQGSEA. The CDR3 sequence: CSVEAHSGRGTQYF. The DNA for the CDR3 is TGCAGCGTTGAAGCACATAGCGGGAGGGGGACCCAGTACTTC.

V is TRBV9 and J is TRBJ2-3; 14 nucleotides agree with TRBD2. CDR1 is SGDLS and CDR2 is YYNGEE in the germline V gene. The CDR3 sequence is 15 residues long. V gave up 4 bases and J gave up 6 bases; unmatched junction bases: 4. This chain's CDR3 is CASSPRLAGGDTQYF. The CDR3 DNA sequence: TGTGCCAGCAGCCCCCGACTAGCGGGAGGGGATACGCAGTATTTT.

The CDR3 here is CASAPGRGVGELFF. DNA of the CDR3: TGTGCCAGCGCCCCAGGGAGGGGGGTCGGGGAGCTGTTTTTT. This rearrangement joins TRBV25-1 to TRBJ2-2; D possibly corresponds to TRBD2 (7 bases). There are 14 residues in the CDR3. Germline V CDR1 and CDR2: MGHDK, SYGVNS. V was pared by 8 bases and J by 7 bases, with 17 bases between.

This rearrangement joins TRBV20-1 to TRBJ2-1, with D unclear. CDR1 and CDR2 from the germline V gene are DFQATT and SNEGSKA (reference sequence). V shed 1 base and J shed 6 bases, with 19 bases lying between them. The CDR3 contains 16 residues. The CDR3 sequence: CSARGNFRRYPNEQFF. The DNA of the CDR3 is TGCAGTGCTAGAGGGAACTTTAGGCGGTACCCCAATGAGCAGTTCTTC.

There are a few counts of this clonotype. The chain employs TRBV20-1 and TRBJ2-7, with 10 bases lining up with TRBD2. With V trimmed by 3 bases and J by 9 bases, 14 bases remained unmatched. Germline V CDR1 and CDR2: DFQATT, SNEGSKA (reference sequence). The CDR3 loop spans 15 amino acids. The CDR3 region is CSARGRGLAENGQYF. The CDR3 coding sequence is TGCAGTGCTAGGGGCCGCGGACTAGCGGAGAATGGGCAGTACTTC.